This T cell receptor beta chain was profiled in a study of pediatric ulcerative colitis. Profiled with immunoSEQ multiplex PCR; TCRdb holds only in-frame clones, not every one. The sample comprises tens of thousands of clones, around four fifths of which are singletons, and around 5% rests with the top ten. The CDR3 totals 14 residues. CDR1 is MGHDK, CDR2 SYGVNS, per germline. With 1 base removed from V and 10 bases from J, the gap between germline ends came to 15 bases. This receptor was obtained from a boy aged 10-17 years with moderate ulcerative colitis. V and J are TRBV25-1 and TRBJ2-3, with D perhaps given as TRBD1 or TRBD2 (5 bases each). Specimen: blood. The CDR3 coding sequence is TGTGCCAGCAGTGAATCCGGGACGACTAACGCGCAGTATTTT. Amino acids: CASSESGTTNAQYF.